The 26 T cell receptor beta chains given below trace back to one sample, sequenced in a study of blood T cell repertoires in COVID-19. TCRdb keeps only in-frame clones here, not all; method: immunoSEQ multiplex PCR. The sample has approximately 270,000 clones; around 81% are singletons. The sequencing input was peripheral blood. These receptors were obtained from a person between 70 and 80 years old with COVID-19, enrolled during active disease.

The chain combines TRBV6-6 with TRBJ2-1; possibly TRBD1 for D (6 bases). In germline, CDR1 is MNHNY, CDR2 SVGAGI (reference sequence). The CDR3 totals 15 residues. Trimming left V 6 bases short and J 4 bases short, with 16 bases between. CDR3 in DNA: TGTGCCAGCAGCCCCACCGGGACAATTTACAATGAGCAGTTCTTC. Amino acid sequence: CASSPTGTIYNEQFF.

The rearrangement uses TRBV10-3 and TRBJ2-3; TRBD2 agrees at 15 bases. The CDR3 has 16 amino acids. The V and J ends lost 6 bases and 6 bases, in that order; junction bases with no gene match: 7. Germline CDR1 and CDR2: ENHRY and SYGVKD. The CDR3 region is CAISRTSGREHDTQYF. In DNA form, the CDR3 reads TGTGCCATCAGCCGGACTAGCGGGAGGGAACACGATACGCAGTATTTT.

The rearrangement uses TRBV18 and TRBJ1-2, with TRBD1 identical over 8 bases. Trimming at V came to 3 bases and at J to 11 bases, leaving 5 bases not matched to a gene. This CDR3 is built from 12 residues. Looked up from germline, CDR1 is KGHSH and CDR2 is LQKENI. This CDR3 is CASSPPGQGYTF. The CDR3 coding sequence is TGTGCCAGCTCACCCCCCGGACAGGGATACACCTTC.

This clone was counted once. The rearrangement joins TRBV15 to TRBJ1-3; possible D gene TRBD1, 5 bases. V was shortened by 1 base and J by 3 bases, with 10 bases between the two germline ends. Germline V CDR1 and CDR2: LNHNV, YYDKDF (reference sequence). This CDR3 region has 15 residues. In DNA form, the CDR3 reads TGTGCCACCAGCAGAGTTCTACAGGTTGGAAACACCATATATTTT. Translated: CATSRVLQVGNTIYF.

This clone was counted a single time. The chain is built from TRBV7-9 and TRBJ2-4, with D perhaps TRBD2 (7 bases). Germline lookup yields CDR1 SEHNR and CDR2 FQNEAQ (reference sequence). V shed 4 bases and J shed 8 bases, with 18 bases lying between them. The CDR3 covers 15 residues. The CDR3 loop is CASSYPGRGRDIQYF. The CDR3 region has the DNA TGTGCCAGCAGCTACCCGGGGAGGGGGAGGGACATTCAGTACTTC.

V is TRBV11-2 and J is TRBJ2-7; 11 bases line up with TRBD2. The trim removed 3 bases at V and 3 bases at J, leaving 10 bases unmatched. CDR1 is SGHAT and CDR2 is FQNNGV in the germline V gene. The CDR3 length is 17 residues. The CDR3 nucleotides read TGTGCCAGCAGCTTTATTAGCGGGAGGGCGGGATTCTACGAGCAGTACTTC. This encodes CASSFISGRAGFYEQYF.

The chain joins TRBV10-2 to TRBJ2-7, with D possibly matching TRBD2 (7 bases). Germline CDR1 is WSHSY and CDR2 is SAAADI. Trimming cost V 2 bases and J 7 bases, with 18 bases left between them. CDR3 length: 15 amino acids. The CDR3 sequence is CASSEGWGGRPEQYF. The CDR3 DNA sequence: TGCGCCAGCAGTGAGGGCTGGGGGGGGCGACCGGAGCAGTACTTC.

J is TRBJ1-5 and V is TRBV19, with D perhaps TRBD1 (6 bases). V lost 7 bases to trimming and J lost 3 bases, with 16 bases between them. The CDR3 runs 15 residues. Germline CDR1 and CDR2: LNHDA and SQIVND (reference sequence). CDR3 loop: CASNNLDSLNQPQHF. Here the CDR3 DNA reads TGTGCCAGTAACAATTTGGACAGCCTCAATCAGCCCCAGCATTTT.

DNA of the CDR3: TGTGCCAGCAGCCGGAGAATAAATGAAAAACTGTTTTTT. The encoded protein is CASSRRINEKLFF. V usage is TRBV6-2 or TRBV6-3 and J usage is TRBJ1-4; no clear D gene. Trimming took off 6 bases at V and 5 bases at J, with 10 bases between the two ends. The CDR3 consists of 13 residues. Looked up from germline, CDR1 is MNHEY and CDR2 is SVGEGT.

The chain couples TRBV13 to TRBJ1-2, with D perhaps matching TRBD1 (5 bases). Germline V gene data show CDR1 as PRHDT and CDR2 as FYEKMQ (reference sequence). This CDR3 region has 15 residues. V lost 1 base and J lost 2, with 11 bases in between. The CDR3 region has the DNA TGTGCCAGCAGCTTAGTGGGCAGGGCCAACTATGGCTACACCTTC. Residues: CASSLVGRANYGYTF.

This chain uses TRBV27 with TRBJ1-2; 9 positions match TRBD1. With 2 bases clipped from V and 5 bases from J, the junction kept 3 bases outside the gene matches. The CDR3 covers 14 residues. Germline CDR1 MNHEY, CDR2 SMNVEV (reference sequence). The CDR3 nucleotides are TGTGCCAGCAGTTTACGGGACAGGGATTATGGCTACACCTTC. Residues: CASSLRDRDYGYTF.

This chain uses TRBV29-1 with TRBJ2-7, with TRBD1 matching 7 bases. The CDR3 length is 11 residues. Trimming took 7 bases from V and 5 from J; bases not matched to a gene: 5. In germline, CDR1 is SQVTM, CDR2 ANQGSEA. This CDR3 is CSAQGSHEQYF. The CDR3 DNA is TGCAGCGCACAGGGGTCCCACGAGCAGTACTTC.

V and J are TRBV5-1 and TRBJ2-7, with D possibly matching TRBD2 (6 bases). With 0 bases removed from V and 4 bases from J, the gap between germline ends came to 11 bases. This CDR3 has 14 amino acids. Germline values: CDR1 SGHRS, CDR2 YFSETQ. The CDR3 DNA follows: TGCGCCAGCAGCTTGGGGTCGGGAGCTTACGAGCAGTACTTC. Encoded protein: CASSLGSGAYEQYF.

This clone showed up just once. The rearrangement uses TRBV10-3 and TRBJ2-1; the D gene is possibly TRBD2 (5 bases). V was pared by 10 bases and J by 8 bases, with 24 bases between. Germline values: CDR1 ENHRY, CDR2 SYGVKD. The CDR3 loop spans 15 amino acids. This chain's CDR3 is CATKRTRREGDEQFF. DNA of the CDR3: TGTGCCACGAAGCGAACACGGCGTGAGGGTGATGAGCAGTTCTTC.

This chain links TRBV5-1 with TRBJ1-1, with D possibly matching TRBD1 (6 bases). The CDR3 sequence is 16 residues long. With 3 bases removed from V and 0 bases from J, the gap between germline ends came to 15 bases. The germline V gene has CDR1 SGHRS and CDR2 YFSETQ. The CDR3 loop is CASSSGQFGMNTEAFF. In nucleotides, the CDR3 is TGCGCCAGCAGCTCTGGACAGTTTGGAATGAACACTGAAGCTTTCTTT.

V is TRBV6-5 and J is TRBJ1-2; 7 nucleotides match TRBD1. This CDR3 contains 13 residues. V lost 6 bases, J lost 5 bases, and 6 bases stayed unmatched. Per the germline V gene, CDR1 is MNHEY and CDR2 is SVGAGI. This CDR3 reads CASRLGGSYGYTF. The CDR3 DNA reads as TGTGCCAGCAGGTTAGGGGGCAGTTATGGCTACACCTTC.

This clone was picked up one time. The chain couples TRBV11-2 to TRBJ2-3; tentative D call: TRBD1 (6 bases). The CDR3 spans 16 residues. The germline V and J ends were trimmed by 0 bases and 6 bases, with 16 bases remaining between them. CDR1 is SGHAT and CDR2 is FQNNGV in the germline V gene. CDR3 bases: TGTGCCAGCAGCTTAGATGGGGGCTCCCGGTTGGATACGCAGTATTTT. Its protein product is CASSLDGGSRLDTQYF.

The J gene is TRBJ2-4, the V gene TRBV28; a possible D gene is TRBD2 (6 bases). CDR3 length equals 18 residues. Trimming cost V 4 bases and J 0 bases, with 19 bases left between them. Germline values: CDR1 MDHEN, CDR2 SYDVKM. The CDR3 reads CASSSISGREIAKNIQYF. CDR3 coding DNA: TGTGCCAGCAGTTCGATTTCGGGACGGGAGATAGCCAAAAACATTCAGTACTTC.

The rearrangement links TRBV7-2 to TRBJ2-5, with 8 bases fitting TRBD2. J gave up 5 bases and V 2 bases, and 13 bases lay outside the gene matches. This CDR3 has 17 residues. CDR1 is SGHTA, CDR2 FQGNSA, per germline. This CDR3 is CASSLRAGDPAWETQYF. The CDR3, as DNA: TGTGCCAGCAGCTTACGAGCGGGGGACCCCGCTTGGGAGACCCAGTACTTC.

The gene calls are TRBV7-2 and TRBJ2-4; no definite D call. From germline, CDR1 is SGHTA and CDR2 FQGNSA. V lost 5 bases, J lost 0 bases, and 11 bases lay in between. The CDR3 runs 15 residues. This CDR3 is CASSLETGAKNIQYF. CDR3 sequence (DNA): TGTGCCAGCAGCCTAGAGACGGGAGCCAAAAACATTCAGTACTTC. The entire variable domain, with the rest obtained from reference TRBV7-2 and TRBJ2-4, is as follows: GAGVSQSPSNKVTEKGKDVELRCDPISGHTALYWYRQSLGQGLEFLIYFQGNSAPDKSGLPSDRFSAERTGGSVSTLTIQRTQQEDSAVYLCASSLETGAKNIQYFGAGTRLSVL.

The rearrangement links TRBV20-1 to TRBJ2-1, with D perhaps TRBD1 (6 bases). This CDR3 comprises 15 residues. Germline CDR1 DFQATT, CDR2 SNEGSKA (reference sequence). Trimming removed 3 bases at V and 3 bases at J, with 15 bases between. CDR3 coding DNA: TGCAGTGCTAGTCCTCTACTAGGGGGCTACAATGAGCAGTTCTTC. Amino acid sequence: CSASPLLGGYNEQFF.

The chain links TRBV6-5 to TRBJ1-4; 7 nucleotides match TRBD1. Germline V gene lookup returns CDR1 MNHEY and CDR2 SVGAGI. V lost 2 bases, J lost 0 bases, and 3 bases stayed unmatched. CDR3 size: 16 residues. The CDR3 DNA sequence: TGTGCCAGCAGTTACAACAGGGGCACAACTAATGAAAAACTGTTTTTT. Protein: CASSYNRGTTNEKLFF.

This clone was seen once. V and J are TRBV6-5 and TRBJ1-6; the match to TRBD1 covers 7 bases. The ends lost 8 bases at V and 7 bases at J; junction bases unmatched: 8. The CDR3 loop spans 14 amino acids. Germline CDR1 and CDR2: MNHEY and SVGAGI. The CDR3 nucleotides read TGTGCCAGCGGTACGGGACAGTACAATTCACCCCTCCACTTT. It specifies CASGTGQYNSPLHF.

The chain couples TRBV7-2 to TRBJ2-1; D is perhaps TRBD2 (5 bases). V was trimmed by 4 bases and J by 4 bases, leaving 8 bases between them. The germline gives CDR1 SGHTA, CDR2 FQGNSA. CDR3 length: 13 amino acids. This CDR3 is CASSSQRYNEQFF. The CDR3 nucleotides are TGTGCCAGCAGCTCGCAGCGGTACAATGAGCAGTTCTTC.

The V gene is TRBV4-2, the J gene TRBJ2-2; 7 nucleotides line up with TRBD2. With V trimmed by 7 bases and J by 5 bases, 10 bases remained unmatched. The CDR3 totals 15 residues. CDR1 LGHNA and CDR2 YNFKEQ come from the germline V gene. In DNA, the CDR3 is TGTGCCAGCACCGGGGCCAGCGGGGCAACCGGGGAGCTGTTTTTT. Protein: CASTGASGATGELFF.

The chain links TRBV5-4 to TRBJ2-3; 8 bases match TRBD2. J was trimmed by 6 bases and V by 2 bases; bases with no gene match: 20. From germline, CDR1 is SGHNT and CDR2 YYREEE (reference sequence). CDR3 size: 19 residues. CDR3 bases: TGTGCCAGCAGCTTTCTGGACGATTGGCGGGGGGTCTTTCGGGATACGCAGTATTTT. Residues: CASSFLDDWRGVFRDTQYF.